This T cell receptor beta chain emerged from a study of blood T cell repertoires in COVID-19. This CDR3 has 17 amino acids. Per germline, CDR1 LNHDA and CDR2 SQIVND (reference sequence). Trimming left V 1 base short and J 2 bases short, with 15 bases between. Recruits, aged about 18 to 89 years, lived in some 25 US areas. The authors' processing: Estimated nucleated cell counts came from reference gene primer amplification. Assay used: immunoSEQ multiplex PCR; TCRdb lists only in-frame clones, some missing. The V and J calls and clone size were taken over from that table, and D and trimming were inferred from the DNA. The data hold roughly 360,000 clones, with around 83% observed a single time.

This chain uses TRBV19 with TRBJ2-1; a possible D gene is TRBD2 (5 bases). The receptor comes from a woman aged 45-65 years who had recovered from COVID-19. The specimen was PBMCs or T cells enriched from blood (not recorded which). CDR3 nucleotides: TGTGCCAGTAGTATAGCTGAGGGCCACTCGACCTACAATGAGCAGTTCTTC. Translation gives CASSIAEGHSTYNEQFF. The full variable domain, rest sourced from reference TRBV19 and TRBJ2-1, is DGGITQSPKYLFRKEGQNVTLSCEQNLNHDAMYWYRQDPGQGLRLIYYSQIVNDFQKGDIAEGYSVSREKKESFPLTVTSAQKNPTAFYLCASSIAEGHSTYNEQFFGPGTRLTVL.